The 24 T cell receptor beta chains in this list originate from one sample, sequenced in a study of OX40 agonist ivuxolimab in advanced cancers. Here immunoSEQ multiplex PCR was the method, and the copy in TCRdb shows in-frame clones only, minus some. The table records approximately 75,000 clones, roughly nine tenths of them present only once. The sample in question was CD4+ or CD8+ T cells sorted from blood, obtained in a trial of the OX40 agonist ivuxolimab. All receptors come from an adult with an advanced solid tumor such as melanoma, head and neck, liver or kidney cancer.

With regard to this clone: This CDR3 is also generated by other DNA sequences in the sample. This rearrangement joins TRBV28 to TRBJ1-2, with 9 nucleotides matching TRBD1. The CDR3 sequence is 13 residues long. CDR1 MDHEN and CDR2 SYDVKM come from the germline V gene. V dropped 5 bases and J dropped 8; count of bases not matched to a gene: 6. The CDR3 region has the DNA TGTGCCAGCAGTCTCGGGACAGGGAACGGCTACACCTTC. Its protein is CASSLGTGNGYTF.

The rearrangement joins TRBV7-2 to TRBJ2-3; 13 bases map to TRBD2. This CDR3 comprises 16 residues. Trimming removed 8 bases from V and 0 bases from J; junction bases left unmatched: 5. CDR1 and CDR2 from the germline V gene are SGHTA and FQGNSA. This CDR3 is CASGGLAGVSTDTQYF. CDR3 coding DNA: TGTGCCAGCGGAGGACTAGCGGGGGTTAGCACAGATACGCAGTATTTT.

This clone was detected once. The chain uses TRBV11-3 and TRBJ2-1; 8 bases align to TRBD2. The CDR3 runs to 17 residues. V shed 4 bases, J shed 4 bases, and the junction held 12 bases outside the gene matches. Looked up from germline, CDR1 is SGHNT and CDR2 is YENEEA. CDR3 DNA sequence: TGTGCCAGCAGCTCCTTGGGGAGCGGGAGATTATACAATGAGCAGTTCTTC. It specifies CASSSLGSGRLYNEQFF.

This chain connects TRBV6-5 to TRBJ2-3; TRBD2 matches 8 bases. Germline CDR1 is MNHEY and CDR2 is SVGAGI. With V trimmed by 10 bases and J by 2 bases, 11 bases remained unmatched. The CDR3 contains 15 residues. In nucleotides, the CDR3 is TGTGCCATCAAGGAAGCGGGGGCGGACACAGATACGCAGTATTTT. Residues: CAIKEAGADTDTQYF.

This chain uses TRBV4-3 with TRBJ2-2, with D possibly matching TRBD1 (5 bases). Germline V gene lookup returns CDR1 LGHNA and CDR2 YSLEER. The CDR3 covers 14 residues. V was clipped by 3 bases and J by 7 bases, with 12 bases between them. The CDR3: CASSQVQGVGELFF. The DNA for the CDR3 is TGCGCCAGCAGCCAGGTGCAGGGCGTCGGGGAGCTGTTTTTT.

In this sample, this clone turned up once. The V gene is TRBV6-4, the J gene TRBJ1-2; TRBD1 might be the D (6 bases). The CDR3 is 13 amino acids. Per germline, CDR1 MRHNA and CDR2 SNTAGT. V lost 4 bases and J 4 bases, leaving 10 bases between the germline ends. The CDR3 loop reads CASSVGRGYGYTF. The DNA of the CDR3 is TGTGCCAGCAGTGTCGGCAGGGGCTATGGCTACACCTTC.

This clone showed up just once. The V call is TRBV2, the J call TRBJ1-1; D might be TRBD1 (5 bases). The CDR3 consists of 15 residues. V lost 2 bases and J lost 8, with 18 bases in between. Germline loops: CDR1 SNHLY, CDR2 FYNNEI. DNA of the CDR3: TGTGCCAGCAGTGAAAATCCGGGGGGGATCCGGGAAGCTTTCTTT. Protein product: CASSENPGGIREAFF.

CDR3 loop: CASSQRTGDNEQFF. The CDR3 DNA sequence: TGTGCCAGCAGCCAAAGGACAGGGGACAATGAGCAGTTCTTC. The V call is TRBV11-3, the J call TRBJ2-1, with 9 bases aligning to TRBD1. Germline V CDR1 and CDR2: SGHNT, YENEEA. This CDR3 is 14 amino acids long. Trimming at V came to 5 bases and at J to 5 bases, leaving 4 bases not matched to a gene.

This rearrangement joins TRBV19 to TRBJ1-5; D is perhaps TRBD1 (6 bases). The CDR3 contains 17 residues. In germline, CDR1 is LNHDA, CDR2 SQIVND (reference sequence). The V gene lost 4 bases and the J gene lost 0 bases, with 16 bases spanning the gap. The CDR3 DNA is TGTGCCAGTAGTACCATGGGGACAATCAATAGCAATCAGCCCCAGCATTTT. It encodes CASSTMGTINSNQPQHF.

The chain recombines TRBV5-8 with TRBJ1-6, with a weak D call TRBD1 (6 bases). The germline V gene encodes CDR1 SGHTS and CDR2 YDEGEE. The CDR3 is 17 amino acids. Trimming left V 0 bases short and J 9 bases short, with 19 bases between. CDR3 coding DNA: TGTGCCAGCAGCTTGGGTGGAGGCAGGGGACGGGGTTCACCCCTCCACTTT. As protein: CASSLGGGRGRGSPLHF.

As concerns this clone: This sample includes further DNA sequences coding for the same CDR3. The rearrangement links TRBV18 to TRBJ1-1; D unclear. The CDR3 spans 12 residues. Germline CDR1 KGHSH, CDR2 LQKENI. V shed 0 bases and J shed 2 bases, with 1 base lying between them. The DNA of the CDR3 is TGTGCCAGCTCACCACCCAACACTGAAGCTTTCTTT. Amino acid sequence: CASSPPNTEAFF.

The CDR3 reads CASSSPGQGARWYF. For the CDR3, the DNA is TGTGCCAGCAGTTCTCCTGGACAGGGGGCGAGGTGGTACTTC. The V and J genes are TRBV27 and TRBJ2-7; 11 nucleotides agree with TRBD1. CDR3 size: 14 residues. From germline, CDR1 is MNHEY and CDR2 SMNVEV (reference sequence). V shed 4 bases and J 12 bases; nucleotides not matched to a gene: 11.

The chain has TRBV28 and TRBJ2-7; the D gene is possibly TRBD1 (6 bases). Germline CDR1 MDHEN, CDR2 SYDVKM. Trimming stripped 6 bases from V and 0 bases from J, with 12 bases between. The CDR3 consists of 14 residues. CDR3 protein: CASRRQASSYEQYF. CDR3 sequence (DNA): TGTGCCAGCAGGAGACAGGCGAGCTCCTACGAGCAGTACTTC.

The chain has TRBV19 and TRBJ2-3; 7 bases map to TRBD2. The ends lost 5 bases at V and 3 bases at J; junction bases unmatched: 8. Germline V CDR1 and CDR2: LNHDA, SQIVND (reference sequence). This CDR3 comprises 15 residues. Written as DNA, the CDR3 is TGTGCCAGTAGTGCGGCTAGCGGTCGGACAGATACGCAGTATTTT. It encodes CASSAASGRTDTQYF.

J is TRBJ1-2 and V is TRBV9; TRBD1 matches at 9 bases. The germline CDR1 and CDR2 sequences are SGDLS and YYNGEE. This CDR3 is 19 amino acids long. V shed 3 bases, J shed 0 bases, and the junction held 15 bases outside the gene matches. CDR3: CASSARTGVMMSANYGYTF. CDR3 in DNA: TGTGCCAGCAGCGCCCGGACAGGGGTCATGATGAGCGCTAACTATGGCTACACCTTC.

The rearrangement uses TRBV28 and TRBJ2-3; possible D gene TRBD1, 5 bases. The V end was cut by 6 bases, the J end by 0 bases, with 16 bases between. The CDR3 has 16 amino acids. Germline V gene sequence: CDR1 MDHEN, CDR2 SYDVKM. The CDR3 here is CASSPRGRPSTDTQYF. As DNA, the CDR3 is TGTGCCAGCAGCCCAAGGGGCAGGCCTAGCACAGATACGCAGTATTTT.

This clone was counted between two and nine times. V and J are TRBV7-9 and TRBJ2-5; 15 bases are a match to TRBD2. Germline V gene sequence: CDR1 SEHNR, CDR2 FQNEAQ (reference sequence). V shed 3 bases and J 3 bases; nucleotides not matched to a gene: 2. The CDR3 consists of 16 residues. CDR3 nucleotides: TGTGCCAGCAGCTTGGGACTAGCGGGGGGTGAAGAGACCCAGTACTTC. The encoded protein is CASSLGLAGGEETQYF. Full variable domain (remainder filled in from reference TRBV7-9 and TRBJ2-5): DTGVSQNPRHKITKRGQNVTFRCDPISEHNRLYWYRQTLGQGPEFLTYFQNEAQLEKSRLLSDRFSAERPKGSFSTLEIQRTEQGDSAMYLCASSLGLAGGEETQYFGPGTRLLVL.

This chain links TRBV6-6 with TRBJ2-2; D call uncertain. Trimming pared 0 bases from V and 0 bases from J, leaving 8 bases between. The V gene's germline CDR1 is MNHNY and CDR2 SVGAGI (reference sequence). The CDR3 covers 16 residues. CDR3 nucleotides: TGTGCCAGCAGTTACTCGGTGGCGCCGAACACCGGGGAGCTGTTTTTT. Translation: CASSYSVAPNTGELFF.

The V and J genes are TRBV7-3 and TRBJ2-5; 13 nucleotides match TRBD2. The V and J ends lost 2 bases and 4 bases, in that order; junction bases with no gene match: 4. The CDR3 extends over 16 amino acids. The germline gives CDR1 SGHTA, CDR2 FQGTGA. The CDR3 DNA reads TGTGCCAGCAGCTTAGGAACTAGCGGGGGGGCAGAGACCCAGTACTTC. Amino acids: CASSLGTSGGAETQYF.

The sample holds one count of this clone. The chain uses TRBV5-1 and TRBJ2-1; unclear D gene. Germline assignment: CDR1 SGHRS and CDR2 YFSETQ. Trimming shortened V by 4 bases and J by 9 bases, and 20 bases separated the two germline ends. The CDR3 has 15 amino acids. CDR3 DNA: TGCGCCAGCAGCGTTGGTGGGCCTTACACGGGTGAGCAGTTCTTC. Translated: CASSVGGPYTGEQFF.

The V call is TRBV9, the J call TRBJ2-7; a possible D gene is TRBD2 (6 bases). The germline V and J ends were trimmed by 4 bases and 0 bases, with 14 bases remaining between them. The CDR3 covers 15 residues. Germline CDR1 and CDR2: SGDLS and YYNGEE. CDR3 bases: TGTGCCAGCAGCCAGTTCGGGGGTTCCTCCTACGAGCAGTACTTC. This sequence encodes CASSQFGGSSYEQYF.

In its sample, this clone was seen once. The rearrangement uses TRBV6-1 and TRBJ2-7, with D possibly being TRBD1 or TRBD2 (5 bases each). This CDR3 is 11 amino acids long. Per the germline V gene, CDR1 is MNHNS and CDR2 is SASEGT. Trimming shortened V by 7 bases and J by 7 bases, and 11 bases separated the two germline ends. CDR3 bases: TGTGCCAGCAATGAGGGGTGGGAGCAGTACTTC. Translating it yields CASNEGWEQYF.

The rearrangement joins TRBV25-1 to TRBJ1-1, with a tentative D call TRBD1 (6 bases). Trimming shortened V by 5 bases and J by 1 base, and 11 bases separated the two germline ends. This CDR3 region has 14 residues. The germline CDR1 and CDR2 sequences are MGHDK and SYGVNS. The CDR3 spells CASSPDRRNTEAFF. CDR3 DNA: TGTGCCAGCAGTCCCGACAGGCGGAACACTGAAGCTTTCTTT.

The chain recombines TRBV7-9 with TRBJ2-7, with 10 bases fitting TRBD1. J lost 3 bases, V lost 2 bases, and 4 bases had no gene match. The germline V gene encodes CDR1 SEHNR and CDR2 FQNEAQ (reference sequence). This CDR3 is built from 15 residues. CDR3 loop: CASSLTGQGDYEQYF. The CDR3 DNA sequence: TGTGCCAGCAGCTTAACCGGACAGGGGGACTACGAGCAGTACTTC.